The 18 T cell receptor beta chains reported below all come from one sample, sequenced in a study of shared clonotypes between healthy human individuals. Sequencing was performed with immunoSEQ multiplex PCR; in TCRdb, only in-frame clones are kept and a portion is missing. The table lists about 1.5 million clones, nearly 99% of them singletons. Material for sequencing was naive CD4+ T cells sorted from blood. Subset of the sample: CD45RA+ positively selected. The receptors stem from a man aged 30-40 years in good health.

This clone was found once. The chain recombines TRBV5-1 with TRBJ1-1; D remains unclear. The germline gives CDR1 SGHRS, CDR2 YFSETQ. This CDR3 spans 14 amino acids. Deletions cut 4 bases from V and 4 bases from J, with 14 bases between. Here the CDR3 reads CASSAEVRTTEAFF. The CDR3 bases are TGCGCCAGCAGCGCGGAGGTACGGACCACTGAAGCTTTCTTT.

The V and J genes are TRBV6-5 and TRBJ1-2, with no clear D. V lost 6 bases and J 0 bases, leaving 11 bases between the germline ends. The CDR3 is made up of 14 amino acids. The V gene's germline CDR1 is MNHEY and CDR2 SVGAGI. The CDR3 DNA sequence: TGTGCCAGCAGAGTCATGAGAGCTAACTATGGCTACACCTTC. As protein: CASRVMRANYGYTF.

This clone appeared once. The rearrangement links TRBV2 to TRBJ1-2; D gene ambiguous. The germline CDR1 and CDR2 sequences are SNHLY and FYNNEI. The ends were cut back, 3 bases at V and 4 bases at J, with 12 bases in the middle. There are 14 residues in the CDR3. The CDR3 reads CASSEDEGFYGYTF. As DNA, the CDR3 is TGTGCCAGCAGTGAGGACGAAGGTTTCTATGGCTACACCTTC. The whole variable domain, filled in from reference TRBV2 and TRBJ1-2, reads EPEVTQTPSHQVTQMGQEVILRCVPISNHLYFYWYRQILGQKVEFLVSFYNNEISEKSEIFDDQFSVERPDGSNFTLKIRSTKLEDSAMYFCASSEDEGFYGYTFGSGTRLTVV.

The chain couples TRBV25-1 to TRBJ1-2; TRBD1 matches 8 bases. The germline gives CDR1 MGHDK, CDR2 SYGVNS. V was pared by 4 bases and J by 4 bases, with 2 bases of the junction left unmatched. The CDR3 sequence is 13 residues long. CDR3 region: CASSGQGRYGYTF. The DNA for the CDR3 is TGTGCCAGCAGTGGACAGGGGCGCTATGGCTACACCTTC.

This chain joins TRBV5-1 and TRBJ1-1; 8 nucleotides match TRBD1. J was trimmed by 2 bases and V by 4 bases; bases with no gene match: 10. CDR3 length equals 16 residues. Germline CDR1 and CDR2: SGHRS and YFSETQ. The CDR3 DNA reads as TGCGCCAGCAGCCCCCTCGGACAGGGACCAAACACTGAAGCTTTCTTT. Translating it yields CASSPLGQGPNTEAFF.

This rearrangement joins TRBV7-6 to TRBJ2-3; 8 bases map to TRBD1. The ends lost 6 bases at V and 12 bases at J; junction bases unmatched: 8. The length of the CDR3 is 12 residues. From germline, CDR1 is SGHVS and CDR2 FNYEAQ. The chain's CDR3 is CASSRGTGNQYF. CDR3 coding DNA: TGTGCCAGCAGTCGCGGGACAGGTAACCAGTATTTT.

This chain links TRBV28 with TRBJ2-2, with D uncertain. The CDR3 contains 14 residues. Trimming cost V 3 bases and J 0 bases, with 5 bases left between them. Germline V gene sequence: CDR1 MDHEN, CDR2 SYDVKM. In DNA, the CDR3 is TGTGCCAGCAGTTTGATGGCGAACACCGGGGAGCTGTTTTTT. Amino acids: CASSLMANTGELFF.

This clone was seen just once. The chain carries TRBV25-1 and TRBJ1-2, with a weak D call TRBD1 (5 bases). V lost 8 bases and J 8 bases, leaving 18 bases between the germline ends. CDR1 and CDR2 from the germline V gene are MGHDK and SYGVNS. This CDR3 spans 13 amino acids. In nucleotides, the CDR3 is TGTGCCAGCTGTAGACAGTCGGGGGTAGGCTACACCTTC. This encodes CASCRQSGVGYTF.

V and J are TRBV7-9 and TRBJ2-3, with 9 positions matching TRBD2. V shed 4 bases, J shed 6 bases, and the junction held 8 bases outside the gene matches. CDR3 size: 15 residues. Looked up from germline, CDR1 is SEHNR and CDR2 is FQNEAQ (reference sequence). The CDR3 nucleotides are TGTGCCAGCAGCTACAACATAGCGGGAGTGGATACGCAGTATTTT. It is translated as CASSYNIAGVDTQYF.

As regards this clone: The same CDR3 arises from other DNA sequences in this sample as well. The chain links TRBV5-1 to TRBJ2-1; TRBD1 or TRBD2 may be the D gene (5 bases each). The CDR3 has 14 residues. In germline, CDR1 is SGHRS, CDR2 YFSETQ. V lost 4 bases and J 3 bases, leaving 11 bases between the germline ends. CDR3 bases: TGCGCCAGCAGCCCGGGGACGGTCTACAATGAGCAGTTCTTC. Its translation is CASSPGTVYNEQFF.

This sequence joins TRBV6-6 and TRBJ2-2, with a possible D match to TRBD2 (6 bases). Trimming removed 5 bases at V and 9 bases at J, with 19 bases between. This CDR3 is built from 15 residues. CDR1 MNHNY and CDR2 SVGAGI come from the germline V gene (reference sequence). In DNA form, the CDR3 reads TGTGCCAGCAGTAACACGGGGGACGGGCGACGGGAGCTGTTTTTT. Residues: CASSNTGDGRRELFF.

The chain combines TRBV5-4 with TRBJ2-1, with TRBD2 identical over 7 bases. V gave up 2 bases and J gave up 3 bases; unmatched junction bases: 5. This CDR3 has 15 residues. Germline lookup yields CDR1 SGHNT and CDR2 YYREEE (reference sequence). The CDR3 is CASSFRTRVYNEQFF. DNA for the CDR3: TGTGCCAGCAGCTTCCGGACTAGGGTCTACAATGAGCAGTTCTTC.

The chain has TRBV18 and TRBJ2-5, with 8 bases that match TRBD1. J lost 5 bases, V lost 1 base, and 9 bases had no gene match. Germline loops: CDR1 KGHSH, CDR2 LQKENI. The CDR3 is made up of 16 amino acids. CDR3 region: CASSPLGQGMFETQYF. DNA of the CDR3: TGTGCCAGCTCACCACTCGGACAGGGAATGTTTGAGACCCAGTACTTC.

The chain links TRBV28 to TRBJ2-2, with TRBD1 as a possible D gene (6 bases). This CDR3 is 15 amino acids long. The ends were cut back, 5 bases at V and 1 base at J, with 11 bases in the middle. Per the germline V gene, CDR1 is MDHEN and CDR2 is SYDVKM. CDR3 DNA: TGTGCCAGCAGTATTGACAGGCGGAACACCGGGGAGCTGTTTTTT. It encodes CASSIDRRNTGELFF.

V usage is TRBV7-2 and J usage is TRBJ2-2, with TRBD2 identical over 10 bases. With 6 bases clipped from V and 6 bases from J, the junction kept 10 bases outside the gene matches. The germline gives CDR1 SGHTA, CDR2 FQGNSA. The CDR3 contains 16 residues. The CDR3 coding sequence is TGTGCCAGCAGGCCTACTAGCGGGATAAGGTCCGGGGAGCTGTTTTTT. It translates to CASRPTSGIRSGELFF.

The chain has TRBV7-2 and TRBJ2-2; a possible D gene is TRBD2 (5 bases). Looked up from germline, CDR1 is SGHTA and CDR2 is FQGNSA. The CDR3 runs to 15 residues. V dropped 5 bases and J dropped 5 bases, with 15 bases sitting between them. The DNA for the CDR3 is TGTGCCAGCAGCACCCGGGGAGCCTGGACCGGGGAGCTGTTTTTT. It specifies CASSTRGAWTGELFF.

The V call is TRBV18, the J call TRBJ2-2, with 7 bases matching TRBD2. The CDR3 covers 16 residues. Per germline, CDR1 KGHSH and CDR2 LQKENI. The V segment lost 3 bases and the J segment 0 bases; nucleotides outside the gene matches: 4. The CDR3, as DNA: TGTGCCAGCTCACCGCGCGGGAGACCGAACACCGGGGAGCTGTTTTTT. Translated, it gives CASSPRGRPNTGELFF.

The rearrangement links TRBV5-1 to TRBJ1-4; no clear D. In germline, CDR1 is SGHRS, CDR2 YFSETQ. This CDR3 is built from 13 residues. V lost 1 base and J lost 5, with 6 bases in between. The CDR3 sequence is CASSLLLNEKLFF. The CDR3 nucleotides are TGCGCCAGCAGCTTGTTGCTCAATGAAAAACTGTTTTTT.